Sequencing of this TCR beta chain was carried out in a study of technical replicates of blood from a handful of donors. Trimming cost V 6 bases and J 5 bases, with 16 bases left between them. CDR1 is MNHEY, CDR2 SVGAGI, per germline. The CDR3 is 15 residues long. The protocol was immunoSEQ multiplex PCR, while the TCRdb copy is restricted to in-frame clones and leaves out a portion. Here the sample spans some 98,000 clones, 90% to 97% being singletons. This TCR came from a human donor in good health. The chain links TRBV6-5 to TRBJ2-2; D possibly corresponds to TRBD2 (6 bases). The sequenced sample consisted of T cells isolated from PBMCs. The CDR3, as DNA: TGTGCCAGCAGAAACCGCGTCGGGGGTACCGGGGAGCTGTTTTTT. Amino acids: CASRNRVGGTGELFF.